The 7 T cell receptor beta chains below come from one sample, sequenced in a study of blood T cell repertoires in COVID-19. Clones were sequenced by immunoSEQ multiplex PCR, and TCRdb holds only the in-frame ones, with some missing. This repertoire shows tens of thousands of clones, 75% to 85% found once; its top ten account for around 29%. Sequencing was done on a sample of peripheral blood. The receptors were gathered from a woman aged 80 or over with acute or convalescent COVID-19.

This clone was seen only once. The chain has TRBV5-4 and TRBJ1-2, with 11 nucleotides matching TRBD1. Trimming took 2 bases from V and 8 from J; bases not matched to a gene: 8. The CDR3 is 15 residues long. CDR1 and CDR2 (germline): SGHNT, YYREEE (reference sequence). The CDR3 sequence is CASSFPGQGVLGYTF. CDR3 nucleotide sequence: TGTGCCAGCAGCTTCCCGGGACAGGGGGTCTTGGGCTACACCTTC.

This chain links TRBV19 with TRBJ2-7; 10 bases align to TRBD2. Germline CDR1 reads LNHDA; CDR2 reads SQIVND (reference sequence). V was clipped by 3 bases and J by 2 bases; unmatched bases: 4. The CDR3 contains 15 residues. CDR3 coding DNA: TGTGCCAGTAGTATGGCTAGCGGGAGCACCTACGAGCAGTACTTC. As protein: CASSMASGSTYEQYF.

In its sample, this clone was seen once. V is TRBV2 and J is TRBJ2-3; 7 nucleotides line up with TRBD1. Germline V gives CDR1 SNHLY, CDR2 FYNNEI. The CDR3 contains 13 residues. With V trimmed by 5 bases and J by 3 bases, 2 bases remained unmatched. CDR3 amino acids: CASSSDRTDTQYF. The CDR3 bases are TGTGCCAGCAGTTCGGACAGGACAGATACGCAGTATTTT.

DNA for the CDR3: TGCGCCAGCAGGGGGACAGGGTCGGACACTGAAGCTTTCTTT. As protein: CASRGTGSDTEAFF. The genes are TRBV5-1 and TRBJ1-1; 9 bases match TRBD1. Germline values: CDR1 SGHRS, CDR2 YFSETQ. The CDR3 contains 14 residues. J lost 3 bases, V lost 5 bases, and 5 bases had no gene match.

This clone appeared a few times. V gene TRBV18 combines with J gene TRBJ1-5; D unresolved. This CDR3 comprises 13 residues. Between the trimmed V and J ends, which lost 2 bases and 3 bases, there was a span of 5 bases. Germline V gives CDR1 KGHSH, CDR2 LQKENI. Written as DNA, the CDR3 is TGTGCCAGCTCACCAGGGCCCAATCAGCCCCAGCATTTT. Protein sequence: CASSPGPNQPQHF.

The chain joins TRBV20-1 to TRBJ2-5, with unresolved D. Germline V gene sequence: CDR1 DFQATT, CDR2 SNEGSKA (reference sequence). Trimming removed 6 bases at V and 5 bases at J, with 10 bases between. There are 11 residues in the CDR3. The CDR3 region is CSANLRETQYF. The DNA of the CDR3 is TGCAGTGCCAACCTCCGGGAGACCCAGTACTTC.

V is TRBV29-1 and J is TRBJ1-1; TRBD1 is a possible D gene (5 bases). Germline lookup yields CDR1 SQVTM and CDR2 ANQGSEA. This CDR3 has 13 amino acids. Trimming removed 4 bases from V and 6 bases from J, with 15 bases in between. The CDR3 here is CSVGTSHDSEAFF. CDR3 bases: TGCAGCGTTGGGACATCCCACGACTCTGAAGCTTTCTTT.